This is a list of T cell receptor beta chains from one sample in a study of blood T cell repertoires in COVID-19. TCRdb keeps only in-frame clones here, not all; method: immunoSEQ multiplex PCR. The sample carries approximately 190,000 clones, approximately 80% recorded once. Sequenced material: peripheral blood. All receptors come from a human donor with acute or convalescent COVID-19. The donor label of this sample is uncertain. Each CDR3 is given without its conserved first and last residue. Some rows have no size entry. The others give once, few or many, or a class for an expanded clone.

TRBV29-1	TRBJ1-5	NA	SGMEGYNQPQH
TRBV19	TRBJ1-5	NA	ASSMPQRDQPQH
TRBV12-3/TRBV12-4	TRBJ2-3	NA	ASSPTGSAQY
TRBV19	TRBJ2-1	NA	ASSNSHRNRAYNEQF
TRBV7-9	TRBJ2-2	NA	ASSYGQGLNTGELF
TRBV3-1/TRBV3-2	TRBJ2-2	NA	ASQASGRGNTGELF
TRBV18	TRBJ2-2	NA	ASSQRLADNTGELF
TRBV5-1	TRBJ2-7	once	ASSLSGHSYEQY
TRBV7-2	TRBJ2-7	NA	ASSLASGSGSVFYEQY
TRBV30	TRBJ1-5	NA	AWTTGSNDQPQH
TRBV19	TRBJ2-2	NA	ASTYEKLQGAGELF
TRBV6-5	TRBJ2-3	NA	ASRPGQKSTDTQY
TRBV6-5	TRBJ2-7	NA	ASTPPGGRGEEQY
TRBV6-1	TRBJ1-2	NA	ASSFGSGNYYGYT
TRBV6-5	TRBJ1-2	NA	ASSSPKGQDGYT
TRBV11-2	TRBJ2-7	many	ASSFGLAGGPTSYEQY
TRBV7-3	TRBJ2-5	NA	ASSRTLLAGEGETQY
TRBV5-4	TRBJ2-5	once	ASSPGTTTRKETQY
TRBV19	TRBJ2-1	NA	ASSMGLAGGDEQF
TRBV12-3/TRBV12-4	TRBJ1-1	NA	ASNRGNTEAF
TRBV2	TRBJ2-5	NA	ASGGGLPSPETQY
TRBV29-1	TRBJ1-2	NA	SAGTGSANYGYT
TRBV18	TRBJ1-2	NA	ASSSVGGLYGYT
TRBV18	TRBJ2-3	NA	ASSPDRLRTDTQY
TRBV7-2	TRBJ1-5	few	ASSAGGFGNQPQH
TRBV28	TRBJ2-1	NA	ASRRGGTSGRQNNEQF
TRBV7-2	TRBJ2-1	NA	ASSLGGGVSYNEQF
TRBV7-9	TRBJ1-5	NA	ASSLTDGGNQPQH
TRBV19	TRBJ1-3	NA	ASMVPGLSGNTIY
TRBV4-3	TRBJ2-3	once	ASSQVKTSGSLGTDTQY
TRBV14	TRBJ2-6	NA	ASSLYSGANVLT
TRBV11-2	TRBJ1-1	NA	ASSSWGRTNEAF
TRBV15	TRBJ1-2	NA	ATSGTGGYGYT
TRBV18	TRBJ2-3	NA	ASSPEDTQY
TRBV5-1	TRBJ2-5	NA	ASSDRGQEETQY
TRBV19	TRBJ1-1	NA	ASSYRVDTEAF
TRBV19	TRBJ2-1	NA	ASSPVGLAVNEQF
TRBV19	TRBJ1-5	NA	ASTHTGNNQPQH
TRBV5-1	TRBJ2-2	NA	ASSLAGTRNTGELF
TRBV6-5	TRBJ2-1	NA	ASSSLAAPYNEQF
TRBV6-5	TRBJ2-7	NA	ASSYTRQGLAYEQY
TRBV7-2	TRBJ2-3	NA	ASSSRLAATDTQY
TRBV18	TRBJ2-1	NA	ASSSGTSGSRGSYNEQF
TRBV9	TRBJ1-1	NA	ASSVGTGMNTEAF
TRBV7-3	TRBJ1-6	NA	ASSLTGQGASPLH
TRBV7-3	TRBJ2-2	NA	ASSPKGPRLAGEAGELF
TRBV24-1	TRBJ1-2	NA	ATSDPQSGDSGYT
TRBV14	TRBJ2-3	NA	ASSFRASGRWGTDTQY